A single sample gave rise to the 16 T cell receptor beta chains below, sequenced in a study of blood T cell repertoires in COVID-19. Libraries were prepared by immunoSEQ multiplex PCR; TCRdb keeps only in-frame clonotypes and omits some of them. The table records under 200,000 clones, about four fifths of them present only once. The sequenced material came from peripheral blood. Source of these receptors: a man in his 70s with active or convalescent COVID-19.

The genes are TRBV3-1 (or the pseudogene TRBV3-2) and TRBJ2-4; D may be TRBD1 (5 bases). V shed 0 bases and J shed 5 bases, with 11 bases lying between them. The CDR3 runs 15 residues. Germline CDR1 is LGHDT and CDR2 is YNNKEL (reference sequence). As DNA, the CDR3 is TGTGCCAGCAGCCAAGACCCAGGGTCTCAAAACATTCAGTACTTC. This gives the protein CASSQDPGSQNIQYF.

The V gene is TRBV5-1, the J gene TRBJ2-5; 11 bases are a match to TRBD2. CDR3 length: 15 amino acids. Germline values: CDR1 SGHRS, CDR2 YFSETQ. V lost 0 bases to trimming and J lost 5 bases; unmatched junction nucleotides: 3. In nucleotides, the CDR3 is TGCGCCAGCAGCTTGGTAGCGGGGGGGCTGGAGACCCAGTACTTC. The encoded protein is CASSLVAGGLETQYF.

V gene TRBV7-2 combines with J gene TRBJ1-5; D might be TRBD1 (6 bases). Germline assignment: CDR1 SGHTA and CDR2 FQGNSA. Trimming removed 1 base at V and 5 bases at J, with 12 bases between. The CDR3 consists of 15 residues. CDR3 sequence (DNA): TGTGCCAGCAGCTTAGTGTGGGACACCTATCAGCCCCAGCATTTT. It encodes CASSLVWDTYQPQHF.

The chain couples TRBV6-5 to TRBJ2-7, with a possible D match to TRBD1 (6 bases). This CDR3 spans 15 amino acids. Germline assignment: CDR1 MNHEY and CDR2 SVGAGI. Trimming left V 6 bases short and J 2 bases short, with 17 bases between. The CDR3 nucleotides are TGTGCCAGCAGACCCCTACAGGGAACCCCCTACGAGCAGTACTTC. It yields the protein CASRPLQGTPYEQYF.

The chain has TRBV20-1 and TRBJ1-2; D remains unclear. The ends were cut back, 4 bases at V and 8 bases at J, with 11 bases in the middle. The CDR3 extends over 11 amino acids. From germline, CDR1 is DFQATT and CDR2 SNEGSKA (reference sequence). The CDR3 protein is CSATPYQGYTF. The CDR3 bases are TGCAGTGCTACCCCATACCAGGGCTACACCTTC.

The rearrangement links TRBV20-1 to TRBJ2-1; 9 bases agree with TRBD2. The J segment lost 9 bases and the V segment lost 3 bases, leaving 12 bases of the junction unmatched. The germline V gene has CDR1 DFQATT and CDR2 SNEGSKA (reference sequence). The CDR3 runs to 15 residues. Here the CDR3 reads CSASGLAGLEAEQFF. CDR3 nucleotides: TGCAGTGCTAGTGGCCTAGCGGGGTTGGAGGCTGAGCAGTTCTTC.

This clone was found once. This chain links TRBV3-1 (or the pseudogene TRBV3-2) with TRBJ2-1; 16 nucleotides match TRBD2. This CDR3 has 16 amino acids. The germline gives CDR1 LGHDT, CDR2 YNNKEL (reference sequence). The V gene end was trimmed by 4 bases and the J gene end by 7 bases; junction bases not matched to a gene: 4. CDR3 DNA sequence: TGTGCCAGCAGCCTGGGACTAGCGGGAGGGAGTAATGAGCAGTTCTTC. This translates into CASSLGLAGGSNEQFF.

This chain links TRBV3-1 (or the pseudogene TRBV3-2) with TRBJ2-2; 8 bases fit TRBD2. CDR3 length: 16 residues. The germline V gene encodes CDR1 LGHDT and CDR2 YNNKEL (reference sequence). Trimming took 6 bases from V and 6 from J; bases not matched to a gene: 12. The CDR3 protein is CASRLAGTSSSGELFF. The CDR3 DNA follows: TGTGCCAGCAGACTGGCCGGGACTAGTTCCTCCGGGGAGCTGTTTTTT.

This sequence joins TRBV6-1 and TRBJ1-2; 10 positions agree with TRBD1. The CDR3 is 17 amino acids. Germline V gene sequence: CDR1 MNHNS, CDR2 SASEGT. V dropped 6 bases and J dropped 8; count of bases not matched to a gene: 18. CDR3 residues: CASSEYGGQGRLRGYTF. CDR3 DNA sequence: TGTGCCAGCAGCGAATATGGGGGACAGGGGAGGTTGAGAGGCTACACCTTC.

CDR3 residues: CASSQDRGGTEAFF. The CDR3, as DNA: TGTGCCAGCAGTCAGGACAGGGGTGGAACTGAAGCTTTCTTT. The chain combines TRBV7-2 with TRBJ1-1; 9 nucleotides line up with TRBD1. The CDR3 totals 14 residues. V shed 6 bases, J shed 5 bases, and the junction held 7 bases outside the gene matches. The germline gives CDR1 SGHTA, CDR2 FQGNSA.

The chain joins TRBV3-1 (or the pseudogene TRBV3-2) to TRBJ1-5; 11 bases are a match to TRBD1. The V segment lost 4 bases and the J segment 5 bases; nucleotides outside the gene matches: 4. Germline assignment: CDR1 LGHDT and CDR2 YNNKEL (reference sequence). The CDR3 consists of 15 residues. The CDR3 region is CASSPGQGAHQPQHF. DNA for the CDR3: TGTGCCAGCAGCCCCGGACAGGGGGCGCATCAGCCCCAGCATTTT.

The genes are TRBV21-1 and TRBJ1-5; TRBD1, the table's D call, lacks a check against the DNA. TRBV21-1 is classified as a pseudogene. This CDR3 comprises 14 residues. CDR3 region: CASSKTTGDQPQHF. CDR3 DNA sequence: TGTGCCAGCAGCAAAACTACAGGGGATCAGCCCCAGCATTTT.

There are a few counts of this clone. The genes are TRBV7-9 and TRBJ2-7; unclear D gene. The CDR3 consists of 14 residues. Trimming pared 5 bases from V and 4 bases from J, leaving 15 bases between. Germline V CDR1 and CDR2: SEHNR, FQNEAQ (reference sequence). CDR3 amino acids: CASSPGFEEYEQYF. The CDR3 DNA reads TGTGCCAGCAGCCCCGGGTTCGAGGAATACGAGCAGTACTTC.

J is TRBJ2-1 and V is TRBV7-2, with a possible D match to TRBD2 (5 bases). CDR1 and CDR2 (germline): SGHTA, FQGNSA. The CDR3 sequence is 15 residues long. V lost 5 bases, J lost 1 base, and 12 bases lay in between. The CDR3 loop is CASSQDGGSYNEQFF. In DNA form, the CDR3 reads TGTGCCAGCAGCCAGGACGGAGGTTCCTACAATGAGCAGTTCTTC.

The chain has TRBV18 and TRBJ2-5; D remains ambiguous. The CDR3 is 12 amino acids. From germline, CDR1 is KGHSH and CDR2 LQKENI. V gave up 3 bases and J gave up 1 base, with 3 bases separating them. CDR3 sequence: CASSPSQETQYF. CDR3 DNA sequence: TGTGCCAGCTCACCCAGCCAAGAGACCCAGTACTTC.

V usage is TRBV5-1 and J usage is TRBJ2-5; 8 nucleotides agree with TRBD1. The germline gives CDR1 SGHRS, CDR2 YFSETQ. V was clipped by 4 bases and J by 1 base; unmatched bases: 3. The CDR3 is 14 amino acids. This CDR3 is CASSTGTGQETQYF. The CDR3 DNA sequence: TGCGCCAGCAGCACGGGGACAGGCCAAGAGACCCAGTACTTC.